Below are 5 T cell receptor beta chains sequenced from a single sample in a study of blood T cell repertoires in COVID-19. Data came from immunoSEQ multiplex PCR; TCRdb stores just in-frame clones and leaves some out. In the table there are about 52,000 clones, 85% to 90% of which are singletons. The sequenced sample was peripheral blood. Receptors originate from a human donor in a cohort sampled during active COVID-19.

The rearrangement links TRBV3-1 (or the pseudogene TRBV3-2) to TRBJ2-1; 9 nucleotides agree with TRBD2. With 4 bases clipped from V and 0 bases from J, the junction kept 10 bases outside the gene matches. The CDR3 has 18 amino acids. Germline V CDR1 and CDR2: LGHDT, YNNKEL (reference sequence). This CDR3 is CASSPGLAIVGSYNEQFF. The CDR3 nucleotides are TGTGCCAGCAGCCCCGGACTAGCGATCGTGGGCTCCTACAATGAGCAGTTCTTC.

This clone appeared a few times. The CDR3 reads CASSTTGNYGYTF. CDR3 in DNA: TGTGCCAGCAGCACCACGGGAAACTATGGCTACACCTTC. The rearrangement uses TRBV6-6 and TRBJ1-2, with D uncertain. Trimming stripped 6 bases from V and 2 bases from J, with 10 bases between. The germline V gene has CDR1 MNHNY and CDR2 SVGAGI (reference sequence). The CDR3 is 13 residues long.

The chain carries TRBV11-2 and TRBJ2-5; TRBD2 matches at 10 bases. The CDR3 has 16 residues. CDR1 and CDR2 (germline): SGHAT, FQNNGV. Unmatched junction bases numbered 7, after V lost 5 bases and J lost 1 base. In DNA, the CDR3 is TGTGCCAGCAGCCCTCGGACTAGCGGTGGCCAAGAGACCCAGTACTTC. Protein product: CASSPRTSGGQETQYF.

The V gene is TRBV5-1, the J gene TRBJ2-1; D is perhaps TRBD2 (5 bases). Trimming cost V 1 base and J 7 bases, with 15 bases left between them. The germline CDR1 and CDR2 sequences are SGHRS and YFSETQ. This CDR3 comprises 15 residues. CDR3 protein: CASSLSLGAPNEQFF. CDR3 coding DNA: TGCGCCAGCAGCTTGAGCTTGGGAGCCCCTAATGAGCAGTTCTTC.

A note on this clone: The junction and the germline gene differ at one end; a read error may be behind it. This chain links TRBV5-1 with TRBJ2-3; a possible D gene is TRBD2 (5 bases). The CDR3 runs to 13 residues. Germline V gives CDR1 SGHRS, CDR2 YFSETQ. Written as DNA, the CDR3 is TGCGCCAGCAGCTTGCAGGAGGTAGATACGCAATATTTT. Translated: CASSLQEVDTQYF.